This T cell receptor (beta chain) was profiled in a study of cytomegalovirus exposure and HLA in healthy donors. On the study more broadly: Across roughly 400 genotyped donors, 81% landed in the Caucasian-associated ancestry cluster.

Comments on this clone: Its antigen is not identified.

Primers: 60 Vbeta forward and 13 Jbeta reverse. Generated by immunoSEQ multiplex PCR, the TCRdb table keeps only in-frame clones and is missing some. The sample includes under 150,000 clones, approximately 81% of them seen just once. General study findings and limits: Data from an earlier analysis indicated that most TCR beta V segments were productive either about 90% or about 30% of the time.

Sequencing used PBMCs. The TCR comes from a boy aged 2-9 years in good health and CMV-seronegative.

The CDR3 here is CASSGVERLHTEAFF. Here the CDR3 DNA reads TGTGCCAGCAGTGGAGTAGAACGGTTGCACACTGAAGCTTTCTTT. This sequence joins TRBV6-4 and TRBJ1-1; no reliable D call. The CDR3 length is 15 residues. Germline CDR1 and CDR2: MRHNA and SNTAGT. V lost 4 bases and J 3 bases, leaving 15 bases between the germline ends.